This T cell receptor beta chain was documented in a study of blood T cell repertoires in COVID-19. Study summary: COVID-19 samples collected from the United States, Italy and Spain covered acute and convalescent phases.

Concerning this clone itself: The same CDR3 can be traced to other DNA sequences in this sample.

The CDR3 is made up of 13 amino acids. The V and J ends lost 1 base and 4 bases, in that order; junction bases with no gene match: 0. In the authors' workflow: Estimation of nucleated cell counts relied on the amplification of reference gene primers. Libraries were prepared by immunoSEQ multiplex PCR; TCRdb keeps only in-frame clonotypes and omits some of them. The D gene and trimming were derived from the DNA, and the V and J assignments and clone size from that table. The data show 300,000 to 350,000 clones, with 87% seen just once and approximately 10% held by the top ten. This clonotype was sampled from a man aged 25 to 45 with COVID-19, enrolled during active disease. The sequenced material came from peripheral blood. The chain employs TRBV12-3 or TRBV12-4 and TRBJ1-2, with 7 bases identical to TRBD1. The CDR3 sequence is CASSLGTGYGYTF. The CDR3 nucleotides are TGTGCCAGCAGTTTAGGGACAGGCTATGGCTACACCTTC.